This T cell receptor (beta chain) was recorded in a study of cytomegalovirus exposure and HLA in healthy donors (dated by TCRdb to about 2017). Context from the whole study: According to a later analysis, the roughly 120 validation repertoires were produced on the same platform as the roughly 600 repertoires of the first cohort. The study was designed to test whether signatures of past pathogen exposure could be identified by cataloging public T cell receptors. In addition to the first cohort of 666 subjects, a separate validation cohort of 120 different subjects was used. To predict cytomegalovirus infection status, the study combined high-throughput TCR immunosequencing, statistical association of individual TCRs with disease status, and machine learning. Broader findings and caveats from the paper: While some public TCRs were present in many individuals, most TCR sequences turned up only very rarely across donors. The study listed around 160 TCR beta chains as associated with cytomegalovirus. In both the original and validation cohorts, the classifier was reported to diagnose cytomegalovirus status with high specificity and sensitivity. All 120 or so repertoires were used to score co-occurrence in the validation cohort in a later analysis, because that analysis had no HLA typing for the cohort. The authors suggested that the approach could potentially be generalized to other disease states and immunological phenotypes. Subsequent analysis determined that TCRs grouped into clusters in the first cohort also showed a tendency toward co-occurrence across the 90 to 150 validation repertoires, and 90% to 95% of cluster scores exceeded 0. In vitro tests confirmed that a few of the cytomegalovirus-associated TCR beta chains recognize cytomegalovirus antigens.

The CDR3 contains 15 residues, cysteine and phenylalanine counted. Only CDR3 DNA is held: 45 bases, read in frame from base 1. Trimming leaves V shorter by 4 bases and J shorter by 4 bases, with the junction holding 6 bases beyond the gene matches. In the germline V gene, CDR1 corresponds to LGHNA and CDR2 to YNFKEQ. Worth noting for this clone: Its antigen specificity is not known. Base qualities are not at hand, and no much larger clone is one base apart.

The library was generated by the immunoSEQ multiplex PCR assay. The authors processed their data as follows. A statistical classification framework was built to diagnose cytomegalovirus status from the catalog of TCR beta chain sequences. In its TCRdb copy, this immuneACCESS table keeps in-frame sequences only and misses some clones. Where compared with another copy, unresolved V genes explain less than half of these, and the others have no known cause. V and J calls and clone size come straight from that table; D and trimming were deduced from the DNA. The sample profile shows over 100,000 clones; roughly 91% of them were found once. The top ten hold approximately 3.5% of the sample. The donors belonged to the validation cohort of approximately 130 subjects, which was separate from the approximately 700-subject first cohort.

Sequencing used PBMCs. The rearranged chain carries TRBV4-2 and TRBJ1-3, with TRBD1 matching 8 junction bases. This receptor was obtained from a man aged 30-40 years in good health and CMV-seronegative. The nucleotides are TGTGCCAGCAGCCGGGAGGACAGGGACGGAAACACCATATATTTT. This gives the protein CASSREDRDGNTIYF.